This entry lists 3 T cell receptor beta chains sequenced from one sample in a study of Graves' ophthalmopathy and Graves' hyperthyroidism. As the template, RNA transcripts were used to amplify TCR beta CDR3 regions. First-round RT-PCR with HTBI primers preceded a second-round multiplex PCR. TCRdb recomputed calls from the multiplex PCR reads with MiXCR, one row per CDR3 protein. The sample has over a million distinct CDR3 sequences, approximately 35% seen once. Material for sequencing was peripheral blood or thyroid tissue (not recorded which). These receptors originate from an adult man with Graves' hyperthyroidism.

V usage is TRBV2 and J usage is TRBJ2-7; 8 nucleotides align to TRBD2. J lost 0 bases, V lost 7 bases, and 14 bases had no gene match. Germline loops: CDR1 SNHLY, CDR2 FYNNEI. The CDR3 totals 17 residues. The CDR3 reads CASILRPGGDLSYEQYF. The CDR3, as DNA: TGTGCCAGCATTCTACGCCCCGGGGGGGATCTCTCCTACGAGCAGTACTTC.

In its sample, this clonotype was seen many times. The V and J genes are TRBV20-1 and TRBJ1-1; TRBD1 matches at 8 bases. The ends lost 6 bases at V and 4 bases at J; junction bases unmatched: 4. CDR1 and CDR2 (germline): DFQATT, SNEGSKA (reference sequence). The CDR3 sequence is 12 residues long. The CDR3 DNA follows: TGCAGTGCAAGACAGGGGAGCACTGAAGCTTTCTTT. Encoded protein: CSARQGSTEAFF.

Note on this clonotype: A much larger clone lies a single base off, so this may be a read error. CDR3 DNA: TGTGCCATCAGTTACGCGTGGGACTACGAGCAGTACTTC. As protein: CAISYAWDYEQYF. This chain uses TRBV10-3 with TRBJ2-7; D gene ambiguous. CDR1 ENHRY and CDR2 SYGVKD come from the germline V gene. This CDR3 region has 13 residues. Between the trimmed V and J ends, which lost 5 bases and 3 bases, there was a span of 11 bases.